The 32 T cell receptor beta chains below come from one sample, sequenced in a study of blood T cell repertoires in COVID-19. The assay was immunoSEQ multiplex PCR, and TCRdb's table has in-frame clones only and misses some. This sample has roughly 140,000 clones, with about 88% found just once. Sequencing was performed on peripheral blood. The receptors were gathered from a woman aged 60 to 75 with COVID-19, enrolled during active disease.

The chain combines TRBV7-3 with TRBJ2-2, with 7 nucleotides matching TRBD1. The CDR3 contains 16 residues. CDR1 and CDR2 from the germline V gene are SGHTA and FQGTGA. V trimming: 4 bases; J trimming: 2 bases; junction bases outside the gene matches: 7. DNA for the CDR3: TGTGCCAGCAGCTCAGACAGGGAGAGTAACACCGGGGAGCTGTTTTTT. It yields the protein CASSSDRESNTGELFF.

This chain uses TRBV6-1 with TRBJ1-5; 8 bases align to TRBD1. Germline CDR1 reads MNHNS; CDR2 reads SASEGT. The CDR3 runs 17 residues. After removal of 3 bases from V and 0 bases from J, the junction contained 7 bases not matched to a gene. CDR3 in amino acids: CASSDGTGLVSNQPQHF. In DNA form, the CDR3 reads TGTGCCAGCAGTGATGGGACAGGATTAGTTAGCAATCAGCCCCAGCATTTT.

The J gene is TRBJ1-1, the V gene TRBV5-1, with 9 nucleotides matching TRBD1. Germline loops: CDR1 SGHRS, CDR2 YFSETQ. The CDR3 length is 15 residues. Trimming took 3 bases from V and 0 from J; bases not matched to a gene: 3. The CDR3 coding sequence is TGCGCCAGCAGCTCCGGACAGGGGTTGAACACTGAAGCTTTCTTT. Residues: CASSSGQGLNTEAFF.

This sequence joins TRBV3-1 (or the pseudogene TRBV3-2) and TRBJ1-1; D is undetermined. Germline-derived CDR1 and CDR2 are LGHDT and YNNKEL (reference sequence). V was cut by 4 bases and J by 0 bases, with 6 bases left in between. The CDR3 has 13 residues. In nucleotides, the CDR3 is TGTGCCAGCAGCCGACTGATGAACACTGAAGCTTTCTTT. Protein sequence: CASSRLMNTEAFF.

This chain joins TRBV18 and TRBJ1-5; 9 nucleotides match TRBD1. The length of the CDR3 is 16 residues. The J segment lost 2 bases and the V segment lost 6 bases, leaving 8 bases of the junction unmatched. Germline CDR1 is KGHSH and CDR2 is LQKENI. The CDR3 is CASSPDRGGRNQPQHF. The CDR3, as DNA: TGTGCCAGCTCGCCGGACAGGGGAGGTCGCAATCAGCCCCAGCATTTT.

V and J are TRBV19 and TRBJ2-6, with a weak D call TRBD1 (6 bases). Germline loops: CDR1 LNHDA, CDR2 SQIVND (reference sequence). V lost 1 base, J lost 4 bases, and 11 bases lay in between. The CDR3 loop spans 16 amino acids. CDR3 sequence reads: CASSIASGAGANVLTF. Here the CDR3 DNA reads TGTGCCAGTAGTATAGCGTCAGGGGCAGGGGCCAACGTCCTGACTTTC.

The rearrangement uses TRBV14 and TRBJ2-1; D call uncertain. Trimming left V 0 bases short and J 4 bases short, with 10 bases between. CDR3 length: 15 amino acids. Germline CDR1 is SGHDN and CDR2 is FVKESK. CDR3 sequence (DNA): TGTGCCAGCAGCCAAGATCTGAACTCTTACAATGAGCAGTTCTTC. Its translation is CASSQDLNSYNEQFF.

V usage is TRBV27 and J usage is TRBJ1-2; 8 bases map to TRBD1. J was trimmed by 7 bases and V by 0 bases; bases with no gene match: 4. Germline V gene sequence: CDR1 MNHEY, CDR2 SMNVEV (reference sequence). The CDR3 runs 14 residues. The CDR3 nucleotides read TGTGCCAGCAGTTTATCCAGGGGGCTCAGTGGCTACACCTTC. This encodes CASSLSRGLSGYTF.

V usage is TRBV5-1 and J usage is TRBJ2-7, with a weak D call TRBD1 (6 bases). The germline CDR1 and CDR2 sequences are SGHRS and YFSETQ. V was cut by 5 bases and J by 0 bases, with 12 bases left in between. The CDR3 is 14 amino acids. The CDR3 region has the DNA TGCGCCAGCAGATGGGACACTCCCTCCTACGAGCAGTACTTC. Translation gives CASRWDTPSYEQYF.

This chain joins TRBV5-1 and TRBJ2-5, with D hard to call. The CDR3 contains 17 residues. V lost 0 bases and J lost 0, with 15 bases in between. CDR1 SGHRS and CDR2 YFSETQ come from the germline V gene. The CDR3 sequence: CASSLGLGATDQETQYF. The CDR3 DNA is TGCGCCAGCAGCTTGGGTCTCGGAGCTACCGACCAAGAGACCCAGTACTTC.

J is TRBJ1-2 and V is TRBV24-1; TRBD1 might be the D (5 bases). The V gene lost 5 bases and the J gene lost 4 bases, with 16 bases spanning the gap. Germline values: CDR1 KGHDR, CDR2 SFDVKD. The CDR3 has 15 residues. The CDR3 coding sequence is TGTGCCACCAGTGCTTGGGGCGAGGTAGGCTATGGCTACACCTTC. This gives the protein CATSAWGEVGYGYTF.

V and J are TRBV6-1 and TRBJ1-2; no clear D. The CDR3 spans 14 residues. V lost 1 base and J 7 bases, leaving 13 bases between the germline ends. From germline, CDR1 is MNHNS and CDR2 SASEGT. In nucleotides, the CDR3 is TGTGCCAGCAGTGAAGGAGGGTTTCCGGGTGGCTACACCTTC. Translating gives CASSEGGFPGGYTF.

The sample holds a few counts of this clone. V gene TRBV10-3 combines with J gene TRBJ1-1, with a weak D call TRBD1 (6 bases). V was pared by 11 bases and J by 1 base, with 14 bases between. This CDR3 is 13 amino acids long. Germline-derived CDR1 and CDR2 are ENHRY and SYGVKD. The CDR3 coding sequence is TGTGCCGTACGGGACACCGAGAACACTGAAGCTTTCTTT. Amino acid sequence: CAVRDTENTEAFF.

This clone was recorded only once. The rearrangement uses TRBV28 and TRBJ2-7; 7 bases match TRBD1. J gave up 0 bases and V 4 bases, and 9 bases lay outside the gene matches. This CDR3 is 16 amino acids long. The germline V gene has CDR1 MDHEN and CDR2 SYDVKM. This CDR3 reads CASSYGTASSSYEQYV. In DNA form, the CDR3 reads TGTGCCAGCAGTTACGGGACAGCCTCAAGCTCCTACGAGCAGTACGTC.

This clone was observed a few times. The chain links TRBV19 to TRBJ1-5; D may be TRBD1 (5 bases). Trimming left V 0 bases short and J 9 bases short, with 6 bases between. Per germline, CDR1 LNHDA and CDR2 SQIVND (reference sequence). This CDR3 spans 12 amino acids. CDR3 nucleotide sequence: TGTGCCAGTAGTATAGATCAGGGGCCCCAGCATTTT. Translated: CASSIDQGPQHF.

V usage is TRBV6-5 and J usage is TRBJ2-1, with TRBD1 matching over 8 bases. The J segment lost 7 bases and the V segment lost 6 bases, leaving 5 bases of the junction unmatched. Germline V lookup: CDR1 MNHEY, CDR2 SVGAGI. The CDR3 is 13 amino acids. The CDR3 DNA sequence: TGTGCCAGCAGAGAGACAGGGGATAATGAGCAGTTCTTC. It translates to CASRETGDNEQFF.

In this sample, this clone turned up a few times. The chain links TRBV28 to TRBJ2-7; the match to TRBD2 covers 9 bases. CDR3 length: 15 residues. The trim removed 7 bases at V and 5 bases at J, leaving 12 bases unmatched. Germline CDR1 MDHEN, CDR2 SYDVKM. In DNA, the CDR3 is TGTGCCAGCAACTCAGGAGGCGGGAGGGCCCACGAGCAGTACTTC. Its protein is CASNSGGGRAHEQYF.

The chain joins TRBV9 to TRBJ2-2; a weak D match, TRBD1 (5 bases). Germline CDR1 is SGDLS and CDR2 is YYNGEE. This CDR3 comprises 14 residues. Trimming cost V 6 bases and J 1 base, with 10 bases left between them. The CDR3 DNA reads TGTGCCAGCACCACACAGGTGAACACCGGGGAGCTGTTTTTT. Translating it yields CASTTQVNTGELFF.

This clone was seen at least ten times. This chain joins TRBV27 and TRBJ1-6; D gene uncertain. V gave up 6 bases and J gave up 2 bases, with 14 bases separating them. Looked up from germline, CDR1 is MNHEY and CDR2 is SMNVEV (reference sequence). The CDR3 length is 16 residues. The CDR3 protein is CASSSSAAAYNSPLHF. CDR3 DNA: TGTGCCAGCAGCTCATCGGCGGCGGCCTATAATTCACCCCTCCACTTT.

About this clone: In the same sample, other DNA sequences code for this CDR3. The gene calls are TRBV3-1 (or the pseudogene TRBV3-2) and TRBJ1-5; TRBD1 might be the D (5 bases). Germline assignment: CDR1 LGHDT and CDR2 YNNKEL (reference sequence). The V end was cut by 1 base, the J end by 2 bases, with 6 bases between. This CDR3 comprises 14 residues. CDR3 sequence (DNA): TGTGCCAGCAGCCAAGGCAGGGGCAATCAGCCCCAGCATTTT. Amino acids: CASSQGRGNQPQHF.

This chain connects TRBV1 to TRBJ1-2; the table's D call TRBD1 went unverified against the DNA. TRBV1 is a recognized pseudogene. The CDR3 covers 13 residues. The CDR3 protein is CTSSQWGDYGYTF. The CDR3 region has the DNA TGCACCAGCAGCCAATGGGGCGACTATGGCTACACCTTC.

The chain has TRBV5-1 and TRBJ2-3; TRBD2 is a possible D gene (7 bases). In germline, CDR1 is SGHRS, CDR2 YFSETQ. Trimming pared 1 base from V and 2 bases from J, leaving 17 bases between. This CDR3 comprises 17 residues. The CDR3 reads CASSLRGRGGITDTQYF. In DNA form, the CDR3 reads TGCGCCAGCAGCTTGCGAGGTAGGGGGGGAATCACAGATACGCAGTATTTT. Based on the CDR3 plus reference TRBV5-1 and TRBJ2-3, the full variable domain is KAGVTQTPRYLIKTRGQQVTLSCSPISGHRSVSWYQQTPGQGLQFLFEYFSETQRNKGNFPGRFSGRQFSNSRSEMNVSTLELGDSALYLCASSLRGRGGITDTQYFGPGTRLTVL.

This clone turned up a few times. CDR3 region: CASTSQRYTQYF. DNA for the CDR3: TGTGCCAGCACCTCCCAGCGATATACGCAGTATTTT. This chain links TRBV2 with TRBJ2-3; D uncertain. The CDR3 loop spans 12 amino acids. The V gene's germline CDR1 is SNHLY and CDR2 FYNNEI. V was clipped by 7 bases and J by 7 bases, with 12 bases between them.

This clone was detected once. The CDR3, as DNA: TGCGCCAGCAGCTTGGCGGGAACAGGGGGGAACACTGAAGCTTTCTTT. Translating gives CASSLAGTGGNTEAFF. This chain links TRBV5-1 with TRBJ1-1, with 8 bases that match TRBD1. V trimming: 0 bases; J trimming: 1 base; junction bases outside the gene matches: 5. There are 16 residues in the CDR3. CDR1 is SGHRS, CDR2 YFSETQ, per germline.

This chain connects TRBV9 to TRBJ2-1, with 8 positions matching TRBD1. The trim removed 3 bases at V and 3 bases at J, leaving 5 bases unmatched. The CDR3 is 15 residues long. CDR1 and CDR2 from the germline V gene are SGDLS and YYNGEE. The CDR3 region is CASSEGDRGYNEQFF. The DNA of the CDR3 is TGTGCCAGCAGCGAGGGAGACAGGGGCTACAATGAGCAGTTCTTC.

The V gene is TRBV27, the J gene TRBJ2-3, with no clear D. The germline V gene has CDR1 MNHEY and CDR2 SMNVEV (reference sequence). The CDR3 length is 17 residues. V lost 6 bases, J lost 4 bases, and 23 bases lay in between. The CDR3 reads CASSLIPTNSLADTQYF. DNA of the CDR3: TGTGCCAGCAGCCTGATACCCACCAACAGTTTGGCAGATACGCAGTATTTT.

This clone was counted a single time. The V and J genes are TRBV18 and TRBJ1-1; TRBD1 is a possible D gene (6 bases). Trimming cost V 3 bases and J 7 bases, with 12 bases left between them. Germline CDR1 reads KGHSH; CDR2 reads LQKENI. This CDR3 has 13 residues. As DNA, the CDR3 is TGTGCCAGCTCACCGGACAGCCGACTTGAAGCTTTCTTT. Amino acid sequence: CASSPDSRLEAFF.

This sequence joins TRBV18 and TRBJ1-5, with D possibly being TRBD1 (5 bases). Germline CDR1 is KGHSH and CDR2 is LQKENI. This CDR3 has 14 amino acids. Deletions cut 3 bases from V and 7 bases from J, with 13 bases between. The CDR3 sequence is CASSPSDSRQPQHF. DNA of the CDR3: TGTGCCAGCTCACCCTCCGACAGCCGACAGCCCCAGCATTTT. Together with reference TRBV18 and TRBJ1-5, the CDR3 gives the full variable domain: NAGVMQNPRHLVRRRGQEARLRCSPMKGHSHVYWYRQLPEEGLKFMVYLQKENIIDESGMPKERFSAEFPKEGPSILRIQQVVRGDSAAYFCASSPSDSRQPQHFGDGTRLSIL.

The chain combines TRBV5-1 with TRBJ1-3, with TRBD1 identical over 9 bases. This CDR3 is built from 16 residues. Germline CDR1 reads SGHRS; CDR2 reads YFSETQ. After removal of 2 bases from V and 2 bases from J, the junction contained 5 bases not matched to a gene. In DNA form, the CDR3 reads TGCGCCAGCAGCTTTTCCGGGACAGGGACTGGAAACACCATATATTTT. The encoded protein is CASSFSGTGTGNTIYF.

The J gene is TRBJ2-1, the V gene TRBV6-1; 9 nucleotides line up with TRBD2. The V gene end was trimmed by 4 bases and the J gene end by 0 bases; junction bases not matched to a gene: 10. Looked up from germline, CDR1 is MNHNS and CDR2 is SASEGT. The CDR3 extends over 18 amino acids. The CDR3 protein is CASSVGLMTSGSYNEQFF. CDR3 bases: TGTGCCAGCAGTGTGGGACTGATGACTAGCGGCTCCTACAATGAGCAGTTCTTC.

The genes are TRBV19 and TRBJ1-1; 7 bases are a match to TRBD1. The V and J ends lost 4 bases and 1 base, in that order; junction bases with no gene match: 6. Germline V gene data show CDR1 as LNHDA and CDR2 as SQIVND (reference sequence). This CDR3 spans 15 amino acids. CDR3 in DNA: TGTGCCAGTAGTACGCGGGACAGAAAGAACACTGAAGCTTTCTTT. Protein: CASSTRDRKNTEAFF.

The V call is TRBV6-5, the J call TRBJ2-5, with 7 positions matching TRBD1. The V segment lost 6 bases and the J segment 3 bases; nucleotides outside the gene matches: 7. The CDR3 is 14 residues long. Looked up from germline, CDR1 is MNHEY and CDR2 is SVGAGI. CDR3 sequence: CASSRIGTEETQYF. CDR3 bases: TGTGCCAGCAGCCGAATTGGGACAGAAGAGACCCAGTACTTC.